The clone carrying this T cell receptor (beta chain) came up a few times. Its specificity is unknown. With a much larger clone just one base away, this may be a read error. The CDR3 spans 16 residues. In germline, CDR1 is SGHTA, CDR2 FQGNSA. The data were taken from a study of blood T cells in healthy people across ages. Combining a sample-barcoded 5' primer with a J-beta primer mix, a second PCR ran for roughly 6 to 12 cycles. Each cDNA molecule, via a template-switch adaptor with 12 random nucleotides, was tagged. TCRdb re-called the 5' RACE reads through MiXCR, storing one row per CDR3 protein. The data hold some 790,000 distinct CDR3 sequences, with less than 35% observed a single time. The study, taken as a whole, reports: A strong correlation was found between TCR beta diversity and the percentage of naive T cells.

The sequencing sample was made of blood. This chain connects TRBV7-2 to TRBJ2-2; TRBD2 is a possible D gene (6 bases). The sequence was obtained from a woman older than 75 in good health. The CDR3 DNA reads TGTGCCAGCAGCTTAAGGACCTCTCGAACTGGCGGGGAGCGGTTTTTT. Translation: CASSLRTSRTGGERFF.